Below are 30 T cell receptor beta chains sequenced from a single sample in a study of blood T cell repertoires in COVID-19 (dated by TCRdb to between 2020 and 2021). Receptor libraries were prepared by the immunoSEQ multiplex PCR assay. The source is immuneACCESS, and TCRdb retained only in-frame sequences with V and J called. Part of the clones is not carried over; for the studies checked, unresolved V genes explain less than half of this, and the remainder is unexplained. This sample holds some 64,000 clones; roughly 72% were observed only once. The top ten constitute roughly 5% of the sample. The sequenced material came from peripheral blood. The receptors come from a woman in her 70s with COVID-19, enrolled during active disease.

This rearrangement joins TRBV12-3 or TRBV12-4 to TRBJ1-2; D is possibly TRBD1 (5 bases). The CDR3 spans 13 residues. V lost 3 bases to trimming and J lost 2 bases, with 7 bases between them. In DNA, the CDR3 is TGTGCCAGCAGTTTTTCAGGGAACTATGGCTACACCTTC. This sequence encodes CASSFSGNYGYTF.

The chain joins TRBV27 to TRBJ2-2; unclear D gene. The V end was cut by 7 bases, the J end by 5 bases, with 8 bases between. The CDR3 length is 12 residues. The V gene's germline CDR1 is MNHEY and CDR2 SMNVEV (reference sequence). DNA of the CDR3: TGTGCCAGCAAAATCAGTACCGGGGAGCTGTTTTTT. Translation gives CASKISTGELFF.

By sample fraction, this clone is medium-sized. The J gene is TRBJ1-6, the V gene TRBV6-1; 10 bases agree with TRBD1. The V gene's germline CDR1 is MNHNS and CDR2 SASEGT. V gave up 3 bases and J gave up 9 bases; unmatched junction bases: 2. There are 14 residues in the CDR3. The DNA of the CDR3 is TGTGCCAGCAGTGATGGACAGGGGGTTTCACCCCTCCACTTT. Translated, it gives CASSDGQGVSPLHF.

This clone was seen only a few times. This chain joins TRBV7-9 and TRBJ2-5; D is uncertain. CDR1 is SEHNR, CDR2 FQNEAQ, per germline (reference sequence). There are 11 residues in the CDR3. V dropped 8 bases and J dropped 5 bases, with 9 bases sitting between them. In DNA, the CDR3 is TGTGCCAGCCGAAGCGCCGAGACCCAGTACTTC. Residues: CASRSAETQYF.

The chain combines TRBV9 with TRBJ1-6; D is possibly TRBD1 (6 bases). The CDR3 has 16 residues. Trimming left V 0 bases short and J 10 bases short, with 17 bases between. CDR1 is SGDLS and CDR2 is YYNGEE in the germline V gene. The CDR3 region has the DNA TGTGCCAGCAGCGTAGCTACGGGGGGGCGAGGATCACCCCTCCACTTT. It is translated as CASSVATGGRGSPLHF.

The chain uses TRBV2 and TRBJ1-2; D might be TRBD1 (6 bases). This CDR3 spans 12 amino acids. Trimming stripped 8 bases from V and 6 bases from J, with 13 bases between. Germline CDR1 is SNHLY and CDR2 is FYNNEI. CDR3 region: CASLPDSHGYTF. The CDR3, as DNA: TGTGCCAGCCTTCCGGACAGCCATGGCTACACCTTC.

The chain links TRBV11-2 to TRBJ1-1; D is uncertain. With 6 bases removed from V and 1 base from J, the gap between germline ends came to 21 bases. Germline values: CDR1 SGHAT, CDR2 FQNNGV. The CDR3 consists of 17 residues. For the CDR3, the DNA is TGTGCCAGCAGATATTCACTCGGGCGGCGGGAGAACACTGAAGCTTTCTTT. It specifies CASRYSLGRRENTEAFF.

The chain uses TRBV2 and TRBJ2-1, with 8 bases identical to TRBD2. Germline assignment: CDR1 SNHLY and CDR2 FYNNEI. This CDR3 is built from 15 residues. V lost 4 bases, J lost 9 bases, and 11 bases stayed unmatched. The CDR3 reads CASSGPSGRDSEQFF. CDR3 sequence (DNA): TGTGCCAGCAGTGGACCGAGCGGGAGAGATAGTGAGCAGTTCTTC.

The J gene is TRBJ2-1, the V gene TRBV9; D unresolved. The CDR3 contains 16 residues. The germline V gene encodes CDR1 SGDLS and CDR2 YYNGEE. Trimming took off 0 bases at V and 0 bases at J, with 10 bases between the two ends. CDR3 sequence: CASSVGSDPSYNEQFF. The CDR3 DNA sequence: TGTGCCAGCAGCGTAGGCAGCGACCCCTCCTACAATGAGCAGTTCTTC. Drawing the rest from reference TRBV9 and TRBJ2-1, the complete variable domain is DSGVTQTPKHLITATGQRVTLRCSPRSGDLSVYWYQQSLDQGLQFLIQYYNGEERAKGNILERFSAQQFPDLHSELNLSSLELGDSALYFCASSVGSDPSYNEQFFGPGTRLTVL.

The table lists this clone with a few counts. The CDR3 nucleotides are TGTGCCAGCAAAAACAGGGGGGTGGCCACTGAAGCTTTCTTT. Its translation is CASKNRGVATEAFF. V usage is TRBV6-1 and J usage is TRBJ1-1; the match to TRBD1 covers 8 bases. The CDR3 covers 14 residues. CDR1 MNHNS and CDR2 SASEGT come from the germline V gene. The V gene end was trimmed by 7 bases and the J gene end by 4 bases; junction bases not matched to a gene: 8.

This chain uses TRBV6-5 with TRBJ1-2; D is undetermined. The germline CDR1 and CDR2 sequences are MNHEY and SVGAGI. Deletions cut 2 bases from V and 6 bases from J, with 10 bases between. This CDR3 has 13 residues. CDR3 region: CASSYAVADGYTF. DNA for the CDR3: TGTGCCAGCAGTTACGCGGTAGCTGATGGCTACACCTTC.

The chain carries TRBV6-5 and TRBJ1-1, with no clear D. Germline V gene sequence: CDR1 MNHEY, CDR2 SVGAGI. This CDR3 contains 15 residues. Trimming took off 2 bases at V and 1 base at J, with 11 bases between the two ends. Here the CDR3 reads CASSYIDTPNTEAFF. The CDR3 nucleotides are TGTGCCAGCAGTTACATCGACACTCCGAACACTGAAGCTTTCTTT.

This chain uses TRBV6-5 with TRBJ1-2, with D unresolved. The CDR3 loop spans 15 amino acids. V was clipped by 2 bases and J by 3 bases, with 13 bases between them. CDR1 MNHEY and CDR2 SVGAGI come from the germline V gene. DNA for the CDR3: TGTGCCAGCAGTTACGTGACTTATGTCGACTATGGCTACACCTTC. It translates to CASSYVTYVDYGYTF.

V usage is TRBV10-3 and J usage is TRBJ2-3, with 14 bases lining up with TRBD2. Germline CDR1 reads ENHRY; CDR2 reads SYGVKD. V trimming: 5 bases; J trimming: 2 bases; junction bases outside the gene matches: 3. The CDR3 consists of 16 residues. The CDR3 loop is CAISPGLAGDTDTQYF. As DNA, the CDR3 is TGTGCCATCAGTCCGGGACTAGCGGGGGACACAGATACGCAGTATTTT.

The CDR3 DNA sequence: TGCAGTGCTAGTATAGCGGGAGCCGGGGAGCTGTTTTTT. Translated, it gives CSASIAGAGELFF. The chain joins TRBV20-1 to TRBJ2-2, with 9 nucleotides matching TRBD2. Germline V lookup: CDR1 DFQATT, CDR2 SNEGSKA (reference sequence). The ends lost 3 bases at V and 6 bases at J; junction bases unmatched: 2. This CDR3 comprises 13 residues.

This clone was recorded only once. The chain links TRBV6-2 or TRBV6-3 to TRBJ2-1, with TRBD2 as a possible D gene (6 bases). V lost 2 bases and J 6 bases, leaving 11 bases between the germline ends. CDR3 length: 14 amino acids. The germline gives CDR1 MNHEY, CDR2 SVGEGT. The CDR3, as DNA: TGTGCCAGCAGTTACCGGGGGAGCGCCAATGAGCAGTTCTTC. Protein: CASSYRGSANEQFF.

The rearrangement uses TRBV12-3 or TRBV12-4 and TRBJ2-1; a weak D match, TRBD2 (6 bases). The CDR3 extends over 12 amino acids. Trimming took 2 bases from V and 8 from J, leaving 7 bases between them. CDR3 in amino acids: CASSLSGDEQFF. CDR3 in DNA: TGTGCCAGCAGTTTATCGGGGGATGAGCAGTTCTTC.

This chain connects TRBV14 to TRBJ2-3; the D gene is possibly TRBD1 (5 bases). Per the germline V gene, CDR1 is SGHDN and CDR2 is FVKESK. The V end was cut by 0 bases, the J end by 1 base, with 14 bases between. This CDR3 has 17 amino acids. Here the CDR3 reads CASSQELKGFRTDTQYF. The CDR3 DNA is TGTGCCAGCAGCCAAGAATTGAAGGGGTTCCGCACAGATACGCAGTATTTT.

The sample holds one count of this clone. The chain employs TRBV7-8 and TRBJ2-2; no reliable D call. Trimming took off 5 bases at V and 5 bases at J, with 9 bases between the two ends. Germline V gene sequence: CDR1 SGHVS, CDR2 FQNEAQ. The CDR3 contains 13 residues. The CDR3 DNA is TGTGCCAGCAGCACTGGGCAGACCGGGGAGCTGTTTTTT. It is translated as CASSTGQTGELFF.

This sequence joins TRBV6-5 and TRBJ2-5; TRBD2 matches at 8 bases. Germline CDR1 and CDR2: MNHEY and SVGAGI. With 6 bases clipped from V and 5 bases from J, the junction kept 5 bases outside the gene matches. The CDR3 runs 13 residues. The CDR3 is CASSREGSETQYF. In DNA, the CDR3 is TGTGCCAGCAGCCGGGAGGGGAGCGAGACCCAGTACTTC.

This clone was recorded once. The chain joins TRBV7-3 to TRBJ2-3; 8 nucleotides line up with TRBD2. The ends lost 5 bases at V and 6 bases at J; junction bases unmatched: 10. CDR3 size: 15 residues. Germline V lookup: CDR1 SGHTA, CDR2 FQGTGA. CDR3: CASSPRGGSGDTQYF. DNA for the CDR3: TGTGCCAGCAGCCCCCGGGGGGGGAGCGGCGATACGCAGTATTTT.

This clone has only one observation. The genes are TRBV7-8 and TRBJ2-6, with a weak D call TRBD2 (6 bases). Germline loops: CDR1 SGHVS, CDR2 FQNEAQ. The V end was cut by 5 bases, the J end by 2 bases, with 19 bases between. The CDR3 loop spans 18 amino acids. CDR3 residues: CASSPPLGGAAGANVLTF. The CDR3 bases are TGTGCCAGCAGCCCGCCCCTCGGGGGAGCTGCTGGGGCCAACGTCCTGACTTTC.

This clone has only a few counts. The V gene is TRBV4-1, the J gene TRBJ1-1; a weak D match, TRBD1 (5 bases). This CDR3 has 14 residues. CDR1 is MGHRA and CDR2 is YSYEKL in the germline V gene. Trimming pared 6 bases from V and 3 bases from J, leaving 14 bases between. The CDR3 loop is CASRGLLWDTEAFF. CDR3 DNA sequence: TGCGCCAGCAGGGGGCTACTGTGGGACACTGAAGCTTTCTTT.

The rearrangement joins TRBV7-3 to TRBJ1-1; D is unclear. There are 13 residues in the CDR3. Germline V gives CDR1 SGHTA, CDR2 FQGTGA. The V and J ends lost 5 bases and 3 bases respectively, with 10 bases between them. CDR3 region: CASSQQVDTEAFF. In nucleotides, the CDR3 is TGTGCCAGCAGCCAGCAGGTGGACACTGAAGCTTTCTTT.

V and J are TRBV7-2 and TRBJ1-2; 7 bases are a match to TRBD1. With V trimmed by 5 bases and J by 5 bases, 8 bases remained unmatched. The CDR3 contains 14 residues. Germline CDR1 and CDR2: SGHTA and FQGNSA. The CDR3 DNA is TGTGCCAGCAGCCCCAGGGGGTTACGGTATGGCTACACCTTC. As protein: CASSPRGLRYGYTF.

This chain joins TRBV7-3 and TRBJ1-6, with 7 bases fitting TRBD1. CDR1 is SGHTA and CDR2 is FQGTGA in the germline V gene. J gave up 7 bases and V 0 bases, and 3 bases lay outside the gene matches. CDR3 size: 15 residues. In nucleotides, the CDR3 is TGTGCCAGCAGCTTAACGGGACAGACAAATTCACCCCTCCACTTT. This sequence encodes CASSLTGQTNSPLHF.

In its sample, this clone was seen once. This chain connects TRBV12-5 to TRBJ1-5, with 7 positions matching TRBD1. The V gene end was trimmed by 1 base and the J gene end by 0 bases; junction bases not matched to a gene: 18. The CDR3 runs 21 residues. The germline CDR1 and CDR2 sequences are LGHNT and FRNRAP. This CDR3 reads CASGLAQKAGTAVYSNQPQHF. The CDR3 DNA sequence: TGTGCTAGTGGTTTGGCACAAAAAGCCGGGACAGCAGTTTATAGCAATCAGCCCCAGCATTTT.

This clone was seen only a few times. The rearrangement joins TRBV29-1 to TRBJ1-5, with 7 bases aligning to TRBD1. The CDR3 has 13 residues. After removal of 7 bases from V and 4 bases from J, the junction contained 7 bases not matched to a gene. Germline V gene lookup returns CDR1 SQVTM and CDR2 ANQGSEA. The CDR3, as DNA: TGCAGCGCCGCCCAGGACAGGAATCAGCCCCAGCATTTT. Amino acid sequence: CSAAQDRNQPQHF.

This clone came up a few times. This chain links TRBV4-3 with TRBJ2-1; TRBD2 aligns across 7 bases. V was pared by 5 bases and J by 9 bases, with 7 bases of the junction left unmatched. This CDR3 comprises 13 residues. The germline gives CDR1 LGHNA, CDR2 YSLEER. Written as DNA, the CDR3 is TGCGCCAGCAGCTACCGGGAGGCTGGTGAGCAGTTCTTC. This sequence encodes CASSYREAGEQFF.

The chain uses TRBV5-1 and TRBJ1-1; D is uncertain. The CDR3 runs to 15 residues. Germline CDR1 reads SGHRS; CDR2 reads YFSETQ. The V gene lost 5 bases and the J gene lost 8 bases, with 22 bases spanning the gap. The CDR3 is CASRETPLSKSEAFF. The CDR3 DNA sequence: TGCGCCAGCAGAGAGACACCTCTCTCCAAGAGCGAAGCTTTCTTT.